The entry below describes one TCR beta chain. Its antigen is not identified. The source of the sample is a study of response to subunit inactivated influenza vaccine. The germline V and J ends were trimmed by 2 bases and 3 bases, with 19 bases remaining between them. Germline V gene lookup returns CDR1 LGHNA and CDR2 YSLEER. The CDR3 runs to 17 residues. General observations from the study: Authors proposed each seasonal influenza vaccination draws in few new T cells.

From the RT-PCR reads, TCRdb called clonotypes with MiXCR, one entry per CDR3 protein. This table holds about 650,000 distinct CDR3 sequences, roughly 15% found once. The chain uses TRBV4-3 and TRBJ1-2; TRBD1 is a possible D gene (5 bases). The sample consisted of PBMCs from blood, taken roughly 15 days before vaccination. This clonotype was obtained from a man aged 45 to 65 who received an inactivated influenza vaccine. The CDR3 is CASSQMGLPGRDYGYTF. DNA of the CDR3: TGCGCCAGCAGCCAAATGGGGCTCCCGGGGCGCGACTATGGCTACACCTTC.